The 8 T cell receptor beta chains in this list originate from one sample, sequenced in a study of T cell responses to AZD1222 COVID-19 vaccine. The method was immunoSEQ multiplex PCR; TCRdb's version includes in-frame clones alone and lacks a portion of them. This table holds around 99,000 clones, over 85% found once. The source material was peripheral blood, sampled on day 0 of AZD1222 vaccination. All receptors derive from an adult in good health.

This clone has more than one count but fewer than ten. This chain connects TRBV7-2 to TRBJ1-2; the match to TRBD1 covers 7 bases. The germline V gene encodes CDR1 SGHTA and CDR2 FQGNSA. V dropped 5 bases and J dropped 2; count of bases not matched to a gene: 14. CDR3 length: 17 residues. CDR3 amino acids: CASSRATGAMGNYGYTF. CDR3 DNA sequence: TGTGCCAGCAGCAGGGCCACAGGGGCGATGGGGAACTATGGCTACACCTTC.

This clone was counted between two and nine times. The chain carries TRBV9 and TRBJ2-5; D tentatively fits TRBD1 or TRBD2 (6 bases each). Germline lookup yields CDR1 SGDLS and CDR2 YYNGEE. Deletions cut 4 bases from V and 3 bases from J, with 13 bases between. The CDR3 has 14 amino acids. The CDR3 is CASSTFGGKETQYF. CDR3 sequence (DNA): TGTGCCAGCAGCACGTTCGGGGGCAAAGAGACCCAGTACTTC.

The chain employs TRBV5-1 and TRBJ1-1, with 8 bases matching TRBD1. Trimming at V came to 2 bases and at J to 4 bases, leaving 7 bases not matched to a gene. Germline loops: CDR1 SGHRS, CDR2 YFSETQ. This CDR3 contains 15 residues. The CDR3 loop reads CASSLDRGPLTEAFF. CDR3 DNA sequence: TGCGCCAGCAGCTTAGACAGGGGACCTCTCACTGAAGCTTTCTTT.

The V and J genes are TRBV19 and TRBJ1-4; 7 nucleotides align to TRBD1. V dropped 4 bases and J dropped 5; count of bases not matched to a gene: 13. Germline V gene lookup returns CDR1 LNHDA and CDR2 SQIVND (reference sequence). The CDR3 runs 17 residues. The CDR3 nucleotides are TGTGCCAGTAGTACCCTCGCCCGGGGAGGGGGCAATGAAAAACTGTTTTTT. The encoded protein is CASSTLARGGGNEKLFF.

This clone appeared once. V gene TRBV3-1 (or the pseudogene TRBV3-2) combines with J gene TRBJ2-7, with TRBD1 identical over 8 bases. V gave up 5 bases and J gave up 5 bases; unmatched junction bases: 11. The V gene's germline CDR1 is LGHDT and CDR2 YNNKEL (reference sequence). This CDR3 has 15 residues. Written as DNA, the CDR3 is TGTGCCAGCAGCAACCCCGGGACAGGCGGCAACGAGCAGTACTTC. Its translation: CASSNPGTGGNEQYF.

The rearrangement joins TRBV6-1 to TRBJ2-7; no clear D gene. The CDR3 has 13 amino acids. The V end lost 2 bases, the J end lost 6 bases, and 11 bases lay between the germline ends. Germline lookup yields CDR1 MNHNS and CDR2 SASEGT. CDR3 nucleotides: TGTGCCAGCAGTGAACGGATTCGGGTCGAGCAGTACTTC. Protein: CASSERIRVEQYF.

This sequence joins TRBV18 and TRBJ2-7; no clear D gene. The CDR3 runs to 16 residues. Germline V gene sequence: CDR1 KGHSH, CDR2 LQKENI. V dropped 3 bases and J dropped 2 bases, with 17 bases sitting between them. Here the CDR3 reads CASSPVLRTAPYEQYF. The DNA of the CDR3 is TGTGCCAGCTCACCCGTCTTAAGAACGGCCCCCTACGAGCAGTACTTC.

The chain employs TRBV27 and TRBJ1-5; D may be TRBD1 (5 bases). This CDR3 region has 16 residues. Germline values: CDR1 MNHEY, CDR2 SMNVEV (reference sequence). With 6 bases removed from V and 2 bases from J, the gap between germline ends came to 17 bases. CDR3 amino acids: CASRIFGGGGNQPQHF. The CDR3 coding sequence is TGTGCCAGCAGGATCTTCGGGGGGGGAGGCAATCAGCCCCAGCATTTT.